The clone carrying this TCR beta chain appeared once. Its matching antigen is unknown. The data originate from a study of lymphopenia after photon versus proton radiotherapy. Findings of the study overall: Oligoclonal CD8+ Temra expansion after nadir drove photon patients' diversity drop. Better survival with proton therapy was suggested as possible, not demonstrated. Under photons, naive T cells and diversity fell while effector/memory populations rose. Post-nadir TCR diversity decline inversely tracked overall survival among those who died.

Sequenced by immunoSEQ multiplex PCR; TCRdb stores in-frame clones only, minus some. The data show approximately 91,000 clones, with around 80% seen just once and under 1.5% held by the top ten. Trimming took 3 bases from V and 7 from J, leaving 25 bases between them. Germline V lookup: CDR1 SGDLS, CDR2 YYNGEE. The CDR3 runs to 18 residues. The chain employs TRBV9 and TRBJ2-2, with D possibly being TRBD1 (6 bases). This receptor was taken from a man in his sixties with pancreatic cancer. Source: peripheral blood, taken from a patient treated with proton-based radiotherapy. CDR3 amino acids: CASSGGWAQGKIDGELFF. CDR3 nucleotides: TGTGCCAGCAGCGGGGGATGGGCACAGGGAAAGATCGACGGGGAGCTGTTTTTT.